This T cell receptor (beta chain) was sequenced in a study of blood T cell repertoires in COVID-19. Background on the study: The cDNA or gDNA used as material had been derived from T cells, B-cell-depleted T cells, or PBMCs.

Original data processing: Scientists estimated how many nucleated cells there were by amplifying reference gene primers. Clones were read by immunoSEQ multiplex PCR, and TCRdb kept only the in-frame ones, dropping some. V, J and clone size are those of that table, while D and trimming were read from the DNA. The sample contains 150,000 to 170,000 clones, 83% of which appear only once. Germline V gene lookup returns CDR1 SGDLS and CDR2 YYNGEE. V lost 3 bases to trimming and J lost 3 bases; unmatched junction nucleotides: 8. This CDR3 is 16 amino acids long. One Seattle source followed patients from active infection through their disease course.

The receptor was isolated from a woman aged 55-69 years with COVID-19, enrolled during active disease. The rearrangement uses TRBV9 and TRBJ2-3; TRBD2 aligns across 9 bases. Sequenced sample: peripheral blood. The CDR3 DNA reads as TGTGCCAGCAGCGGACGTAGCGGGAGTCAGACAGATACGCAGTATTTT. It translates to CASSGRSGSQTDTQYF. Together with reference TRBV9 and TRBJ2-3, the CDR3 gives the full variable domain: DSGVTQTPKHLITATGQRVTLRCSPRSGDLSVYWYQQSLDQGLQFLIQYYNGEERAKGNILERFSAQQFPDLHSELNLSSLELGDSALYFCASSGRSGSQTDTQYFGPGTRLTVL.